Each of the 6 T cell receptor beta chains below was sequenced from the same sample in a study of shared clonotypes between healthy human individuals. Some clones are missing from TCRdb's copy, which holds only in-frame ones; the method was immunoSEQ multiplex PCR. The table lists some 120,000 clones, over 65% of them singletons. Sample: memory CD8+ T cells sorted from blood. Subset: CD45RO+ cells pooled with CCR7-negative TemRA cells. Receptors originate from a woman aged 25-40 years in good health.

The chain couples TRBV6-1 to TRBJ1-2, with 8 bases identical to TRBD1. V shed 2 bases, J shed 8 bases, and the junction held 4 bases outside the gene matches. The CDR3 runs to 13 residues. Per the germline V gene, CDR1 is MNHNS and CDR2 is SASEGT. The CDR3 loop reads CASSETGGGGYTF. The CDR3 nucleotides read TGTGCCAGCAGTGAAACAGGGGGGGGAGGCTACACCTTC.

This clone was found many times. In DNA, the CDR3 is TGTGCCTGGAGTGCGGGGCTGGGGGAGCAGTACTTC. Its translation is CAWSAGLGEQYF. This chain joins TRBV30 and TRBJ2-7; either TRBD1 or TRBD2 may supply D (5 bases each). This CDR3 has 12 residues. V was pared by 1 base and J by 7 bases, with 11 bases between. Looked up from germline, CDR1 is GTSNPN and CDR2 is SVGIG (reference sequence).

The rearrangement uses TRBV6-6 and TRBJ1-5; possible D gene TRBD1, 6 bases. The V and J ends lost 5 bases and 6 bases respectively, with 11 bases between them. Germline V gene data show CDR1 as MNHNY and CDR2 as SVGAGI (reference sequence). The length of the CDR3 is 13 residues. This CDR3 reads CASSAGDAQPQHF. CDR3 sequence (DNA): TGTGCCAGCAGTGCAGGGGATGCTCAGCCCCAGCATTTT.

The genes are TRBV7-9 and TRBJ2-7; a weak D match, TRBD2 (5 bases). Trimming left V 8 bases short and J 4 bases short, with 12 bases between. Germline V gives CDR1 SEHNR, CDR2 FQNEAQ (reference sequence). This CDR3 is 12 amino acids long. The CDR3 protein is CASEGSEYEQYF. The CDR3 DNA follows: TGTGCCAGCGAGGGATCAGAGTACGAGCAGTACTTC.

This clone came up a few times. This sequence joins TRBV7-9 and TRBJ2-3, with 11 bases fitting TRBD2. This CDR3 is 15 amino acids long. V was pared by 5 bases and J by 4 bases, with 5 bases of the junction left unmatched. Germline CDR1 reads SEHNR; CDR2 reads FQNEAQ (reference sequence). This chain's CDR3 is CASSTTSGTADTQYF. The CDR3, as DNA: TGTGCCAGCAGCACGACTAGCGGGACGGCAGATACGCAGTATTTT.

The V gene is TRBV7-6, the J gene TRBJ1-1; possibly TRBD1 for D (5 bases). The germline V gene encodes CDR1 SGHVS and CDR2 FNYEAQ. CDR3 size: 14 residues. Trimming shortened V by 5 bases and J by 4 bases, and 14 bases separated the two germline ends. DNA for the CDR3: TGTGCCAGCAGCCCTCTAGGTGGGGGCACTGAAGCTTTCTTT. Protein: CASSPLGGGTEAFF.